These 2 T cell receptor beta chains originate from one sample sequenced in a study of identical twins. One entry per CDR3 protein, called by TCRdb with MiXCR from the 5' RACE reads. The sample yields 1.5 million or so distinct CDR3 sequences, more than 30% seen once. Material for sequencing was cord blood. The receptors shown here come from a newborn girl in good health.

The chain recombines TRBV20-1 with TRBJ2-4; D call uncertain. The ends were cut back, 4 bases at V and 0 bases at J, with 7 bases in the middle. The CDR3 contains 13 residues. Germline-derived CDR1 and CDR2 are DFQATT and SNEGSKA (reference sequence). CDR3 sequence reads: CSANQIAKNIQYF. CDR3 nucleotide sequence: TGCAGTGCTAATCAGATAGCCAAAAACATTCAGTACTTC.

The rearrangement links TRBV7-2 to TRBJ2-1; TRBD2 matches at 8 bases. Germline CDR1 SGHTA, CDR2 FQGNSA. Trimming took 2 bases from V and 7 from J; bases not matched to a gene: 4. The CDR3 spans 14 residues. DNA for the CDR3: TGTGCCAGCAGCTTACCGGGGACTAGAAATGAGCAGTTCTTC. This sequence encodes CASSLPGTRNEQFF.